The rows below give T cell receptor beta chains drawn from one sample of a study of blood T cells in healthy people across ages. Using its own MiXCR run on the 5' RACE reads, TCRdb lists one record per CDR3 protein. The sample lists about 1.6 million distinct CDR3 sequences; about 31% were seen once. The specimen was blood. Receptor source: a woman in her twenties or thirties in good health. Both conserved end residues are part of each CDR3. A D gene is named only where the DNA matches it firmly. Some rows have no size entry. The others give once, few or many, or a class for an expanded clone.

clone_size j_call d_call v_call cdr3_aa cdr3_nt
- TRBJ2-1 - TRBV10-2 CASRDTSSYNEQFF TGCGCCAGCAGGGACACCAGCTCCTACAATGAGCAGTTCTTC
many TRBJ2-7 - TRBV20-1 CSATDPLSSYEQYF TGCAGTGCCACCGACCCCCTAAGCTCCTACGAGCAGTACTTC
many TRBJ2-5 TRBD2 TRBV7-9 CASSSRKTTSAQETQYF TGTGCCAGCAGCTCCCGCAAGACGACTAGCGCCCAAGAGACCCAGTACTTC
few TRBJ2-3 TRBD2 TRBV7-3 CASSFTSGPAYTQYF TGTGCCAGCAGCTTTACTAGCGGGCCTGCGTATACGCAGTATTTT
- TRBJ2-1 TRBD2 TRBV28 CASKGAGVWEQFF TGTGCCAGCAAGGGAGCGGGAGTTTGGGAGCAGTTCTTC
- TRBJ2-7 - TRBV28 CASGIHYEQYF TGTGCCAGCGGCATTCACTACGAGCAGTACTTC
- TRBJ1-6 - TRBV2 CASSEFRANNSPLHF TGTGCCAGCAGTGAATTCAGGGCCAATAATTCACCCCTCCACTTT
- TRBJ2-3 - TRBV4-2 CASSQEVLADTQYF TGTGCCAGCAGCCAAGAAGTTCTCGCAGATACGCAGTATTTT
- TRBJ1-5 - TRBV28 CASSRSGYKDQPQHF TGTGCCAGCAGCCGCTCAGGGTATAAGGATCAGCCCCAGCATTTT
once TRBJ2-1 TRBD2 TRBV11-2 CASSLAERGRSYNEQFF TGTGCCAGCAGCCTAGCGGAGCGGGGGAGGTCTTACAATGAGCAGTTCTTC
few TRBJ2-5 - TRBV29-1 CSVDSGFDEQYF TGCAGCGTTGACTCAGGGTTCGATGAGCAGTACTTC
few TRBJ2-5 - TRBV5-5 CASSLGAYETQYF TGTGCCAGCAGCTTGGGGGCGTATGAGACCCAGTACTTC
- TRBJ1-6 - TRBV6-1 CASIIRGAPLHF TGTGCCAGCATCATCAGGGGCGCACCCCTCCACTTT
few TRBJ2-1 - TRBV20-1 CSANWGIGQFF TGCAGTGCTAATTGGGGCATCGGGCAGTTCTTC
- TRBJ1-2 - TRBV20-1 CSAVQQAPYYGYTF TGCAGTGCTGTCCAACAGGCCCCCTACTATGGCTACACCTTC
few TRBJ1-2 TRBD1 TRBV7-3 CASSYNRGRGYGYTF TGTGCCAGCAGCTACAACAGGGGACGGGGCTATGGCTACACCTTC
few TRBJ2-3 TRBD1 TRBV9 CASSVVGTASDTQYF TGTGCCAGCAGCGTAGTCGGGACAGCCTCTGATACGCAGTATTTT
- TRBJ2-1 TRBD1 TRBV28 CASSPGQVVEQFF TGTGCCAGCAGCCCAGGACAGGTGGTTGAGCAGTTCTTC
- TRBJ1-1 - TRBV7-9 CAMRRGGVNTEAFF TGTGCCATGCGTAGGGGAGGGGTGAACACTGAAGCTTTCTTT
many TRBJ1-2 - TRBV27 CASSLNFASTNYGYTF TGTGCCAGCAGTTTAAATTTCGCTTCCACCAACTATGGCTACACCTTC
- TRBJ1-5 TRBD1 TRBV20-1 CSARPASGTGFRPQHF TGCAGTGCTAGACCGGCCTCCGGGACAGGGTTTCGGCCCCAGCATTTT
- TRBJ2-3 - TRBV5-6 CASSQSGSKTSTDTQYF TGTGCCAGCAGCCAGTCCGGATCGAAAACTAGCACAGATACGCAGTATTTT
- TRBJ2-2 TRBD1 TRBV6-5 CASTPTGATGELFF TGTGCCAGCACCCCCACAGGGGCAACCGGGGAGCTGTTTTTT
- TRBJ1-2 TRBD1 TRBV3-1 CASSQGRGATYGYTF TGTGCCAGCAGCCAAGGCAGGGGGGCGACCTATGGCTACACCTTC
- TRBJ2-3 - TRBV10-2 CASSESLTGGTADTQYF TGCGCCAGCAGTGAGTCCTTGACGGGGGGCACGGCAGATACGCAGTATTTT
- TRBJ2-1 - TRBV6-1 CASSERGVYSYNEQFF TGTGCCAGCAGTGAAAGGGGGGTCTACTCTTACAATGAGCAGTTCTTC
- TRBJ2-1 - TRBV6-1 CASSELISSGVSSYNEQFF TGTGCCAGCAGTGAATTAATCTCGTCGGGAGTGAGCTCCTACAATGAGCAGTTCTTC
- TRBJ2-7 TRBD2 TRBV29-1 CSVSMLAGVYEQYF TGCAGCGTTAGCATGTTAGCGGGAGTCTACGAGCAGTACTTC
- TRBJ1-5 - TRBV5-1 CASRQREGQPQHF TGCGCCAGCAGGCAGCGCGAGGGACAGCCCCAGCATTTT
- TRBJ2-7 TRBD2 TRBV20-1 CSARGQTSGSFYEQYF TGCAGTGCTAGAGGTCAGACTAGCGGGAGTTTCTACGAGCAGTACTTC
- TRBJ2-1 TRBD2 TRBV9 CASSPQTSVYNEQFF TGTGCCAGCAGCCCCCAGACTAGCGTATACAATGAGCAGTTCTTC
- TRBJ2-7 TRBD2 TRBV12-3/TRBV12-4 CASSFSPGLVGSGNSYEQYF TGTGCCAGCAGTTTCTCCCCGGGACTAGTAGGCTCGGGGAACTCCTACGAGCAGTACTTC
few TRBJ2-1 - TRBV5-1 CASSSGTQAYNEQFF TGCGCCAGCAGTTCCGGGACCCAAGCCTACAATGAGCAGTTCTTC
- TRBJ2-3 - TRBV6-2/TRBV6-3 CASSYQRNGGRPDTQYF TGTGCCAGCAGTTACCAAAGGAACGGGGGGCGCCCAGATACGCAGTATTTT
few TRBJ1-5 - TRBV29-1 CSATPGLSNQPQHF TGCAGCGCCACCCCGGGTCTTAGCAATCAGCCCCAGCATTTT
- TRBJ2-1 TRBD2 TRBV7-8 CASSLELAGGPIEQFF TGTGCCAGCAGCTTAGAGCTAGCGGGAGGGCCGATTGAGCAGTTCTTC
few TRBJ2-3 TRBD2 TRBV7-2 CASSYLGLLTSGTDTQYF TGTGCCAGCAGCTACCTGGGACTACTCACTTCGGGCACAGATACGCAGTATTTT
- TRBJ2-3 - TRBV30 CAWSGEEPRDTQYF TGTGCCTGGAGTGGTGAAGAGCCAAGGGATACGCAGTATTTT
- TRBJ1-6 TRBD1 TRBV20-1 CSARGQALLNSPLHF TGCAGTGCCCGGGGACAGGCCCTTCTAAATTCACCCCTCCACTTT
few TRBJ1-1 - TRBV7-9 CASSSEGYTEAFF TGTGCCAGCAGCTCTGAGGGATACACTGAAGCTTTCTTT
few TRBJ2-3 - TRBV9 CASSARKRLVGPPSTDTQYF TGTGCCAGCAGCGCCAGGAAGAGGCTGGTCGGGCCCCCTAGCACAGATACGCAGTATTTT
- TRBJ2-1 TRBD2 TRBV4-2 CASSQELAGFHNEQFF TGTGCCAGCAGCCAAGAACTAGCGGGGTTTCACAATGAGCAGTTCTTC
- TRBJ2-7 TRBD1 TRBV6-5 CASSYSGQGTYEQYF TGTGCCAGCAGTTACTCGGGACAGGGGACCTACGAGCAGTACTTC
- TRBJ2-5 - TRBV10-3 CAISDLAVKEAQYF TGTGCCATCAGTGACCTAGCTGTAAAAGAGGCCCAGTACTTC
- TRBJ2-7 - TRBV28 CASSLMGEGYEQYF TGTGCCAGCAGTCTGATGGGAGAAGGGTACGAGCAGTACTTC
few TRBJ2-4 - TRBV4-1 CASSHPGVGSKNIQYF TGCGCCAGCAGCCATCCAGGGGTCGGGTCCAAAAACATTCAGTACTTC
many TRBJ2-1 - TRBV5-1 CASSLERTYNEQFF TGCGCCAGCAGCTTGGAAAGGACATACAATGAGCAGTTCTTC
- TRBJ1-4 - TRBV20-1 CSARDQRGETGKTNEKLFF TGCAGTGCTAGAGATCAACGGGGGGAGACAGGCAAAACTAATGAAAAACTGTTTTTT
- TRBJ2-7 TRBD1 TRBV6-6 CASSYQPGQGSYEQYF TGTGCCAGCAGTTACCAACCGGGACAGGGTTCCTACGAGCAGTACTTC